A single sample is the source of the 20 T cell receptor beta chains below, sequenced in a study of control samples from healthy donors and cancer patients. Clones were sequenced by immunoSEQ multiplex PCR, and TCRdb holds only the in-frame ones, with some missing. The data contain under 50,000 clones, about 89% of them singletons. Sequenced input: PBMCs. These receptors all come from a woman aged 55-75 years with lung cancer.

This chain links TRBV5-5 with TRBJ1-1; D is undetermined. Trimming stripped 3 bases from V and 10 bases from J, with 22 bases between. Germline loops: CDR1 SGHKS, CDR2 YYEKEE (reference sequence). The CDR3 has 15 residues. As DNA, the CDR3 is TGTGCCAGCAGCTCCTCCCCATGGGAGACGGAAGGAGCTTTCTTT. Encoded protein: CASSSSPWETEGAFF.

The chain is built from TRBV5-1 and TRBJ2-7; D is possibly TRBD1 (5 bases). V was clipped by 4 bases and J by 3 bases, with 14 bases between them. CDR3 size: 14 residues. Germline-derived CDR1 and CDR2 are SGHRS and YFSETQ. As DNA, the CDR3 is TGCGCCAGCAGCCCGGACACAAGTAACTACGAGCAGTACTTC. It yields the protein CASSPDTSNYEQYF.

The rearrangement joins TRBV11-2 to TRBJ2-7; possibly TRBD1 for D (5 bases). The CDR3 is 15 residues long. Trimming cost V 1 base and J 4 bases, with 14 bases left between them. CDR1 and CDR2 (germline): SGHAT, FQNNGV. CDR3 sequence: CASSLALGLLYEQYF. In DNA, the CDR3 is TGTGCCAGCAGCTTAGCTTTGGGGCTACTTTACGAGCAGTACTTC.

The chain has TRBV29-1 and TRBJ1-5, with D possibly TRBD1 on 6 matching bases. Germline values: CDR1 SQVTM, CDR2 ANQGSEA. The CDR3 is 15 amino acids. Trimming shortened V by 4 bases and J by 0 bases, and 13 bases separated the two germline ends. The CDR3 DNA sequence: TGCAGCGTTGTCTCAGGGGCGGATAGCAATCAGCCCCAGCATTTT. Protein: CSVVSGADSNQPQHF.

On this clone: Distinct nucleotide sequences in the sample also encode this CDR3. The rearrangement uses TRBV9 and TRBJ1-1, with 7 bases matching TRBD1. CDR3 length: 16 amino acids. CDR1 and CDR2 (germline): SGDLS, YYNGEE. Germline trimming cut 2 bases from V and 1 base from J; bases unmatched to any gene: 8. The CDR3: CASSVTTGTENTEAFF. CDR3 nucleotides: TGTGCCAGCAGCGTTACCACCGGGACAGAGAACACTGAAGCTTTCTTT.

The chain recombines TRBV4-2 with TRBJ1-5; 7 bases line up with TRBD1. The CDR3 runs to 15 residues. Per the germline V gene, CDR1 is LGHNA and CDR2 is YNFKEQ. V lost 0 bases, J lost 4 bases, and 3 bases stayed unmatched. The CDR3 DNA sequence: TGTGCCAGCAGCCAAGAGAACAGGGGAAATCAGCCCCAGCATTTT. As protein: CASSQENRGNQPQHF.

This chain joins TRBV7-9 and TRBJ1-2; possibly TRBD1 for D (5 bases). CDR1 is SEHNR and CDR2 is FQNEAQ in the germline V gene (reference sequence). The CDR3 sequence is 15 residues long. The CDR3 nucleotides are TGTGCAGGGGAGTACGGGACTCAAGCCAACTATGGCTACACCTTC. Translation: CAGEYGTQANYGYTF.

This clone came up a few times. V is TRBV7-6 and J is TRBJ1-1, with 8 bases fitting TRBD1. Germline CDR1 SGHVS, CDR2 FNYEAQ. The CDR3 consists of 14 residues. V was pared by 4 bases and J by 4 bases, with 5 bases of the junction left unmatched. CDR3 in DNA: TGTGCCAGCAGCTCCCAGGGGGCAGGCACTGAAGCTTTCTTT. Translating it yields CASSSQGAGTEAFF.

The V and J genes are TRBV6-2 or TRBV6-3 and TRBJ1-4; the D gene is possibly TRBD1 (6 bases). Per germline, CDR1 MNHEY and CDR2 SVGEGT. The CDR3 length is 16 residues. The V end lost 5 bases, the J end lost 0 bases, and 13 bases lay between the germline ends. The CDR3 DNA reads as TGTGCCAGCAGTACCAACAGGGTAGCAACTAATGAAAAACTGTTTTTT. It codes for CASSTNRVATNEKLFF.

The rearrangement uses TRBV6-2 or TRBV6-3 and TRBJ2-6, with D hard to call. Trimming removed 2 bases from V and 4 bases from J, with 9 bases in between. The CDR3 has 15 amino acids. Per germline, CDR1 MNHEY and CDR2 SVGEGT. The DNA of the CDR3 is TGTGCCAGCAGTTACAAGGATAGCGGGGCCAACGTCCTGACTTTC. This codes for CASSYKDSGANVLTF.

The V gene is TRBV14, the J gene TRBJ1-4; no clear D. V lost 4 bases to trimming and J lost 11 bases, with 11 bases between them. The V gene's germline CDR1 is SGHDN and CDR2 FVKESK. The CDR3 extends over 12 amino acids. The CDR3 sequence is CASSPILGKLFF. As DNA, the CDR3 is TGTGCCAGCAGCCCCATTTTAGGGAAACTGTTTTTT.

V is TRBV3-1 (or the pseudogene TRBV3-2) and J is TRBJ2-2; 8 positions agree with TRBD1. V was clipped by 4 bases and J by 9 bases; unmatched bases: 4. Germline CDR1 is LGHDT and CDR2 is YNNKEL (reference sequence). This CDR3 has 13 residues. The CDR3 reads CASSLDRGWELFF. CDR3 DNA: TGTGCCAGCAGCCTCGACAGGGGATGGGAGCTGTTTTTT.

The rearrangement links TRBV4-1 to TRBJ1-2; no clear D gene. This CDR3 has 14 residues. From germline, CDR1 is MGHRA and CDR2 YSYEKL. V was shortened by 0 bases and J by 2 bases, with 7 bases between the two germline ends. The CDR3 bases are TGCGCCAGCAGCCAAGATCAAGGGAACTATGGCTACACCTTC. It yields the protein CASSQDQGNYGYTF.

CDR3 nucleotide sequence: TGTGCCAGCAGTTACTATGGGACAGGGGGCAGAGAGACCCAGTACTTC. Translation gives CASSYYGTGGRETQYF. The chain combines TRBV28 with TRBJ2-5, with 12 bases fitting TRBD1. The CDR3 contains 16 residues. Germline CDR1 and CDR2: MDHEN and SYDVKM. The J segment lost 4 bases and the V segment lost 4 bases, leaving 7 bases of the junction unmatched.

The V call is TRBV7-9, the J call TRBJ2-1; 10 bases are shared with TRBD2. Germline V gene lookup returns CDR1 SEHNR and CDR2 FQNEAQ (reference sequence). This CDR3 has 16 amino acids. V was pared by 5 bases and J by 4 bases, with 8 bases of the junction left unmatched. CDR3 sequence reads: CASSPLTSGTYNEQFF. The CDR3 coding sequence is TGTGCCAGCAGCCCGCTCACTAGCGGGACGTACAATGAGCAGTTCTTC.

CDR3 nucleotides: TGCAGCACGACAGACGGGAGAAGCTCCTACGAGCAGTACTTC. Encoded protein: CSTTDGRSSYEQYF. This chain uses TRBV29-1 with TRBJ2-7, with D maybe TRBD2 (6 bases). CDR1 SQVTM and CDR2 ANQGSEA come from the germline V gene. The CDR3 totals 14 residues. Trimming removed 8 bases at V and 0 bases at J, with 17 bases between.

This chain links TRBV29-1 with TRBJ1-1; 8 positions match TRBD1. This CDR3 has 15 amino acids. Germline loops: CDR1 SQVTM, CDR2 ANQGSEA. The V segment lost 6 bases and the J segment 0 bases; nucleotides outside the gene matches: 9. The CDR3 loop is CSVVPGQVMNTEAFF. The DNA of the CDR3 is TGCAGCGTCGTCCCGGGACAGGTCATGAACACTGAAGCTTTCTTT.

The table lists this clone with a few counts. CDR3 bases: TGTGCCAGCAGCCCGAGGCTACTAGCGAGGGGCACAGATACGCAGTATTTT. Translating gives CASSPRLLARGTDTQYF. The chain combines TRBV28 with TRBJ2-3, with 7 bases that match TRBD2. After removal of 6 bases from V and 1 base from J, the junction contained 13 bases not matched to a gene. The CDR3 length is 17 residues. CDR1 is MDHEN and CDR2 is SYDVKM in the germline V gene.

The chain recombines TRBV7-3 with TRBJ2-1; TRBD2 is a possible D gene (6 bases). Trimming cost V 2 bases and J 10 bases, with 12 bases left between them. Germline lookup yields CDR1 SGHTA and CDR2 FQGTGA. The CDR3 is 13 amino acids. The CDR3 DNA sequence: TGTGCCAGCAGCTTAGTAAGGGGAGGAGAGCAGTTCTTC. Translated: CASSLVRGGEQFF.

The chain joins TRBV28 to TRBJ1-4, with D perhaps matching TRBD1 (6 bases). Trimming removed 5 bases at V and 8 bases at J, with 12 bases between. Germline assignment: CDR1 MDHEN and CDR2 SYDVKM. This CDR3 has 13 residues. The CDR3 DNA follows: TGTGCCAGCAGTGGGGGGGCAGGGGAAAAACTGTTTTTT. Amino acids: CASSGGAGEKLFF.